The 6 T cell receptor beta chains below were found in one sample sequenced in a study of beta chain features in type 1 diabetes. Findings and limits, study-wide: Shortening that was moderate but significant affected the TCRB CDR3s of Type 1 diabetes patients in all four CD4+ subsets.

What was sequenced were expressed TCRB transcripts, since all of the isolated RNA had been reverse transcribed. Method: immunoSEQ multiplex PCR; TCRdb's copy keeps in-frame clones and lacks some. Seen here are hundreds of thousands of clones, 11% to 15% observed once, and the top ten hold roughly 0.04%. The antigens of these receptors remain unknown. What was sequenced was naive CD4+ T cells from blood. Source of these receptors: a man aged 18 to 35 with type 1 diabetes.

This clone has a handful of counts. The chain employs TRBV13 and TRBJ2-7, with TRBD2 matching over 10 bases. Trimming took 5 bases from V and 6 from J; bases not matched to a gene: 7. There are 14 residues in the CDR3. Germline loops: CDR1 PRHDT, CDR2 FYEKMQ (reference sequence). This chain's CDR3 is CASSLISGRSEQYF. DNA for the CDR3: TGTGCCAGCAGCCTTATTAGCGGGAGGAGCGAGCAGTACTTC.

V and J are TRBV30 and TRBJ1-3; D is possibly TRBD1 (5 bases). Trimming left V 2 bases short and J 0 bases short, with 11 bases between. This CDR3 spans 15 amino acids. The V gene's germline CDR1 is GTSNPN and CDR2 SVGIG (reference sequence). DNA for the CDR3: TGTGCCTGGAGTCAGAAGGACACCTCTGGAAACACCATATATTTT. Encoded protein: CAWSQKDTSGNTIYF. Variable domain in full (rest from reference TRBV30 and TRBJ1-3): SQTIHQWPATLVQPVGSPLSLECTVEGTSNPNLYWYRQAAGRGLQLLFYSVGIGQISSEVPQNLSASRPQDRQFILSSKKLLLSDSGFYLCAWSQKDTSGNTIYFGEGSWLTVV.

The chain combines TRBV11-2 with TRBJ2-7, with 9 positions matching TRBD1. Germline lookup yields CDR1 SGHAT and CDR2 FQNNGV. Germline trimming cut 5 bases from V and 4 bases from J; bases unmatched to any gene: 6. This CDR3 region has 14 residues. As DNA, the CDR3 is TGTGCCAGCAGCATAGGGACAGGGAATTACGAGCAGTACTTC. Encoded protein: CASSIGTGNYEQYF.

There are a few counts of this clone. The chain recombines TRBV7-2 with TRBJ2-5; tentative D call: TRBD1 (6 bases). Germline CDR1 reads SGHTA; CDR2 reads FQGNSA. The V and J ends lost 2 bases and 1 base respectively, with 14 bases between them. The CDR3 is 16 residues long. The DNA of the CDR3 is TGTGCCAGCAGCTTAAGGGCAGGGGCCATCCAAGAGACCCAGTACTTC. Residues: CASSLRAGAIQETQYF.

A few counts support this clone. The CDR3: CSVSSAGRTDTQYF. DNA of the CDR3: TGCAGCGTTTCCTCGGCGGGACGCACAGATACGCAGTATTTT. This rearrangement joins TRBV29-1 to TRBJ2-3; D might be TRBD2 (6 bases). The CDR3 length is 14 residues. V shed 5 bases and J shed 1 base, with 13 bases lying between them. The V gene's germline CDR1 is SQVTM and CDR2 ANQGSEA.

This clone showed up just a few times. The rearrangement uses TRBV6-6 and TRBJ2-4; the D gene is possibly TRBD2 (6 bases). CDR3 length: 15 residues. CDR1 MNHNY and CDR2 SVGAGI come from the germline V gene (reference sequence). Between the trimmed V and J ends, which lost 5 bases and 2 bases, there was a span of 13 bases. This CDR3 reads CASSTPRDSKNIQYF. DNA for the CDR3: TGTGCCAGCAGTACCCCCCGGGACTCCAAAAACATTCAGTACTTC.